One TCR beta chain is described in this entry. Categorization into cohorts depended on clinical history that participants reported. The germline gives CDR1 MNHNS, CDR2 SASEGT. The CDR3 contains 14 residues. Trimming took off 3 bases at V and 6 bases at J, with 11 bases between the two ends. The data derive from a study of blood T cell repertoires in COVID-19. In the source study's methods: Amplification with reference gene primers provided the estimates of nucleated cell counts. Some clones are missing from TCRdb's copy, which holds only in-frame ones; the method was immunoSEQ multiplex PCR. That table supplies the V and J calls and clone size; D and trimming were determined from the DNA. The repertoire holds some 250,000 clones, with around 88% as singletons.

This TCR was recovered from a woman aged 40 to 50 with acute COVID-19. The source material was PBMCs or T cells enriched from blood (not recorded which). The chain joins TRBV6-1 to TRBJ2-2; weak D call: TRBD1 (6 bases). CDR3 region: CASSETQGAGELFF. The CDR3 DNA is TGTGCCAGCAGTGAGACACAGGGAGCCGGGGAGCTGTTTTTT.